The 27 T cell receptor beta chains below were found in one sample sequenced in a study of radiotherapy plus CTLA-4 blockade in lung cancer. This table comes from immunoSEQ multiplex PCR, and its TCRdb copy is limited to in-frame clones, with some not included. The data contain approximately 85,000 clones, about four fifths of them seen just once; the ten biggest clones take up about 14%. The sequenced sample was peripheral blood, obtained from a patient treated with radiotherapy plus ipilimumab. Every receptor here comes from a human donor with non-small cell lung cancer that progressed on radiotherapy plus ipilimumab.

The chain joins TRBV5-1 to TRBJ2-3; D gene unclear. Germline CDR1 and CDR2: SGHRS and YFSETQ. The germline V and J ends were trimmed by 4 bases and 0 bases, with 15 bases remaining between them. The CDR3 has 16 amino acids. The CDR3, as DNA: TGCGCCAGCAGCCCCTTAGGTGGCGTAAGCACAGATACGCAGTATTTT. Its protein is CASSPLGGVSTDTQYF.

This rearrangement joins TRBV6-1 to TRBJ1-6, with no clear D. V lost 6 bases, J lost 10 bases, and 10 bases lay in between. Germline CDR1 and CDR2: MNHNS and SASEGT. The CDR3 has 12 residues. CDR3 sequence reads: CASRDNPSPLHF. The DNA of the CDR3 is TGTGCCAGCAGGGATAATCCCTCACCCCTCCACTTT.

The CDR3 protein is CASSAPGQKGDTQYF. In DNA, the CDR3 is TGTGCCAGCAGCGCGCCGGGACAGAAGGGAGATACGCAGTATTTT. The chain has TRBV5-4 and TRBJ2-3; TRBD1 matches at 7 bases. The CDR3 spans 15 residues. Germline loops: CDR1 SGHNT, CDR2 YYREEE (reference sequence). Losses at the gene ends were 4 bases for V and 5 bases for J; bases not matched to a gene: 10.

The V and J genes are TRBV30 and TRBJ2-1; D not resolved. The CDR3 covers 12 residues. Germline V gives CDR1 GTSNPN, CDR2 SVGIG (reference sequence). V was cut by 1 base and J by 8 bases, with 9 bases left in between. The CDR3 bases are TGTGCCTGGAGTGCGAATGGGGATGAGCAGTTCTTC. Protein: CAWSANGDEQFF.

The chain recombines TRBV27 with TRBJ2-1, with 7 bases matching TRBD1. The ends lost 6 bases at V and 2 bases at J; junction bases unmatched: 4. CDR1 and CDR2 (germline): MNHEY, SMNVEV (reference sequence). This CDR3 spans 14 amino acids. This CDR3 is CASSRDRTYNEQFF. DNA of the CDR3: TGTGCCAGCAGCCGGGACAGAACCTACAATGAGCAGTTCTTC.

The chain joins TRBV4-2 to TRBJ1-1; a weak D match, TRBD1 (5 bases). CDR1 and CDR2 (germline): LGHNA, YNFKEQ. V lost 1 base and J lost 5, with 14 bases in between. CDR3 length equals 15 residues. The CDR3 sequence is CASSQALGAWTEAFF. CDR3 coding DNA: TGTGCCAGCAGCCAAGCCCTAGGGGCTTGGACTGAAGCTTTCTTT.

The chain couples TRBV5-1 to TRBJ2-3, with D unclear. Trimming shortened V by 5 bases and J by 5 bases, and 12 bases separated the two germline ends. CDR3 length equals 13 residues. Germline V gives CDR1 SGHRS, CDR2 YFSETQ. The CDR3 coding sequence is TGCGCCAGCAGTTCCGCTAGTGGAGATACGCAGTATTTT. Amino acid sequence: CASSSASGDTQYF.

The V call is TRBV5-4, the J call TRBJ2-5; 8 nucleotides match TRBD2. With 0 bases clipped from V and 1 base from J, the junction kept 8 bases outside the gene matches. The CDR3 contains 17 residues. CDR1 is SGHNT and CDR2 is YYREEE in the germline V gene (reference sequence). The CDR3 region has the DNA TGTGCCAGCAGCTTGGGTCAGGCTAGCGGGCCCCAAGAGACCCAGTACTTC. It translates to CASSLGQASGPQETQYF.

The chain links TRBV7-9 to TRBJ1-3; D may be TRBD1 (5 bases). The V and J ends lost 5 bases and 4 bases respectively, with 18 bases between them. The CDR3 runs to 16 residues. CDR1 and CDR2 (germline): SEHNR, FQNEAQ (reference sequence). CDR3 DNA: TGTGCCAGCAGCGCACAGGCTTCGGGGGAGGGAAACACCATATATTTT. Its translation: CASSAQASGEGNTIYF.

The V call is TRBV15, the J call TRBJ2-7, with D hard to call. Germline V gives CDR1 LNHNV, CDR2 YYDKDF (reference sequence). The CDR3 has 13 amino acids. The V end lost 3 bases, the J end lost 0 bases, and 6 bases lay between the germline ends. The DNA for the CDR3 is TGTGCCACCAGCAGTTGGGGCTCCTACGAGCAGTACTTC. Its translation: CATSSWGSYEQYF.

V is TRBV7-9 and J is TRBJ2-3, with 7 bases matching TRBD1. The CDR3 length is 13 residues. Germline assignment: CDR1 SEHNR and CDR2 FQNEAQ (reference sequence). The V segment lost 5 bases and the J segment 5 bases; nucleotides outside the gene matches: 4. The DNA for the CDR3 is TGTGCCAGCAGCGTCGGGACAGTAGATACGCAGTATTTT. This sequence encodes CASSVGTVDTQYF.

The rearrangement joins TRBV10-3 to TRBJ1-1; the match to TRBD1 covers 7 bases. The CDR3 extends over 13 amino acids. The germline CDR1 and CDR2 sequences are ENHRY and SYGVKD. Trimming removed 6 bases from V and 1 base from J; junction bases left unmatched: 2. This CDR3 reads CAIRDRWNTEAFF. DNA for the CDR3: TGTGCCATCAGGGACAGGTGGAACACTGAAGCTTTCTTT.

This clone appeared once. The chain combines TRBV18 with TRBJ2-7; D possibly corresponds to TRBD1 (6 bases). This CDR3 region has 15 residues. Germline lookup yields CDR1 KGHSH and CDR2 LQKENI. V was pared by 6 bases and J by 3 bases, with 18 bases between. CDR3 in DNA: TGTGCCAGCTCCGCGGACAGCGGAGACATCTACGAGCAGTACTTC. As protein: CASSADSGDIYEQYF.

This chain's CDR3 is CASSSGQGMETQYF. CDR3 DNA sequence: TGCGCCAGCAGTTCCGGACAGGGGATGGAGACCCAGTACTTC. The chain couples TRBV4-1 to TRBJ2-5; 9 bases are shared with TRBD1. The CDR3 has 14 residues. V was pared by 6 bases and J by 5 bases, with 7 bases of the junction left unmatched. CDR1 is MGHRA, CDR2 YSYEKL, per germline.

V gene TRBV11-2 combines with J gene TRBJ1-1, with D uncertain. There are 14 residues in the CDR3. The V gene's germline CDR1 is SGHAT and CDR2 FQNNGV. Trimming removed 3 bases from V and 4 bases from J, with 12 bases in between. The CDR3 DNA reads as TGTGCCAGCAGCTTCGGGGAACGGGGCACTGAAGCTTTCTTT. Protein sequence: CASSFGERGTEAFF.

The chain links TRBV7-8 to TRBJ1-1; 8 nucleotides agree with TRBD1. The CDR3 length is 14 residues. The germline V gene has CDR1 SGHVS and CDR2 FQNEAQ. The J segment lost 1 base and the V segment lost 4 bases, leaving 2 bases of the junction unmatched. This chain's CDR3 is CASSSGTGNTEAFF. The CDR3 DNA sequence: TGTGCCAGCAGCTCCGGGACAGGGAACACTGAAGCTTTCTTT.

CDR3 in amino acids: CASSQDLGGPPNTEAFF. The CDR3 DNA is TGTGCCAGCAGCCAAGATCTTGGAGGGCCTCCGAACACTGAAGCTTTCTTT. The chain is built from TRBV4-2 and TRBJ1-1; D gene unclear. This CDR3 has 17 residues. V gave up 0 bases and J gave up 1 base, with 15 bases separating them. The germline V gene encodes CDR1 LGHNA and CDR2 YNFKEQ.

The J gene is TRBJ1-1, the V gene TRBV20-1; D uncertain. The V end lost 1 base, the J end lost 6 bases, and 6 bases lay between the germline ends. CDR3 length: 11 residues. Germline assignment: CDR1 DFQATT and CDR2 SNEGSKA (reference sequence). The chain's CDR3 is CSARGRAEAFF. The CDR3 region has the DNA TGCAGTGCTAGAGGTAGGGCTGAAGCTTTCTTT.

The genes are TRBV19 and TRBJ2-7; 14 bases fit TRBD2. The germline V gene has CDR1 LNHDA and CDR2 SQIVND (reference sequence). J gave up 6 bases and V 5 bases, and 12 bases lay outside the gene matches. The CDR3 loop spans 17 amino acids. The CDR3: CASSPSPGLAGEGEQYF. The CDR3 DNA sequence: TGTGCCAGTAGTCCGAGCCCGGGACTAGCGGGAGAGGGCGAGCAGTACTTC.

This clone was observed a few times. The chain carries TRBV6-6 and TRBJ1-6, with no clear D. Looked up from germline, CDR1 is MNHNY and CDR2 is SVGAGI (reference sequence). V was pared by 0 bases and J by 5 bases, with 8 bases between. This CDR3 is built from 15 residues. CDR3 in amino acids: CASSYSRLNNSPLHF. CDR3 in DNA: TGTGCCAGCAGTTACTCGAGATTAAATAATTCACCCCTCCACTTT.

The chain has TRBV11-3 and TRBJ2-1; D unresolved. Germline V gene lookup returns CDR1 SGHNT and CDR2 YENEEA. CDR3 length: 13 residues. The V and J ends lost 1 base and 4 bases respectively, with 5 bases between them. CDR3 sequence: CASSLGQYNEQFF. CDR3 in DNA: TGTGCCAGCAGCTTAGGTCAGTACAATGAGCAGTTCTTC.

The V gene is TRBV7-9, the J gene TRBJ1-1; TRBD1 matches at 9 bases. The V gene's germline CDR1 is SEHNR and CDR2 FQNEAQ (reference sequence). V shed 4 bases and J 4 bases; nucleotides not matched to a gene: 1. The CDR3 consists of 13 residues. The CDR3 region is CASSWTGATEAFF. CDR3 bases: TGTGCCAGCAGCTGGACAGGGGCCACTGAAGCTTTCTTT.

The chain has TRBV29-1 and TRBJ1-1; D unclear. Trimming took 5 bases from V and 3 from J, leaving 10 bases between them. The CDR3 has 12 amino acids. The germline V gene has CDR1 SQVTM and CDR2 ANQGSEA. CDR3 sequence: CSVIGLYTEAFF. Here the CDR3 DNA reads TGCAGCGTTATAGGGCTATACACTGAAGCTTTCTTT.

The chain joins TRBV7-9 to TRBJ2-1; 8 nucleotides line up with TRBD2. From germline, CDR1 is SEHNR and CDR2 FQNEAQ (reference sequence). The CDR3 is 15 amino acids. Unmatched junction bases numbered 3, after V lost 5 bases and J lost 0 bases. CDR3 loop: CASSASGSSYNEQFF. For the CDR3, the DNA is TGTGCCAGCAGCGCAAGCGGGAGCTCCTACAATGAGCAGTTCTTC.

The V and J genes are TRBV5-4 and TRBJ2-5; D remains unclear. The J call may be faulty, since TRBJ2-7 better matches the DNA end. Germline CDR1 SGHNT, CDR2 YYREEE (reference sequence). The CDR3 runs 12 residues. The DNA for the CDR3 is TGTGCCAGCAGCGCGGAGTCCTACGAGCAGTACTTC. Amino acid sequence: CASSAESYEQYF.

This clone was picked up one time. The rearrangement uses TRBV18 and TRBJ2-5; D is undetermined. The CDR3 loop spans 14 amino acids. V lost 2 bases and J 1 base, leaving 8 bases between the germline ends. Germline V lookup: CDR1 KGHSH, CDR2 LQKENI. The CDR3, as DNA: TGTGCCAGCTCACCAACGGCTACCCAAGAGACCCAGTACTTC. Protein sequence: CASSPTATQETQYF.

The CDR3 coding sequence is TGTGCCAGCAGCTGGACTACTGGCACAGATACGCAGTATTTT. This translates into CASSWTTGTDTQYF. The chain uses TRBV7-2 and TRBJ2-3, with D possibly being TRBD2 (6 bases). Trimming removed 4 bases at V and 1 base at J, with 9 bases between. The CDR3 has 14 amino acids. Germline CDR1 and CDR2: SGHTA and FQGNSA.